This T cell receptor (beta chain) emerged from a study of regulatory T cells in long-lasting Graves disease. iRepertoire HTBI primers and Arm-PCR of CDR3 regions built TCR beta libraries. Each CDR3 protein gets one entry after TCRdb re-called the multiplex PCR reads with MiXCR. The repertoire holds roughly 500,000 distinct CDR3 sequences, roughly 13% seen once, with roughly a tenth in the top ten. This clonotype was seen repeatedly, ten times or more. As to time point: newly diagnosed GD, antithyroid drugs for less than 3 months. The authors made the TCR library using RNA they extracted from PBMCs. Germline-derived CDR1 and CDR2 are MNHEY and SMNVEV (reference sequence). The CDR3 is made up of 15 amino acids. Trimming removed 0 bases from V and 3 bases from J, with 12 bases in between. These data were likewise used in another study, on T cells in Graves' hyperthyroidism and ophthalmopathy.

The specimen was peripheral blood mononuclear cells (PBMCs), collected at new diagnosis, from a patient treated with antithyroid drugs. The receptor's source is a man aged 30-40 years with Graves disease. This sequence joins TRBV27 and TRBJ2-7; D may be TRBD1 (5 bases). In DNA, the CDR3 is TGTGCCAGCAGTTTATCACCTCATAGGGGCTACGAGCAGTACTTC. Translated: CASSLSPHRGYEQYF.